This TCR beta chain derives from a study of blood T cell repertoires in COVID-19. Methods used by the authors: It was from reference gene primer amplification that nucleated cell counts were estimated. Here immunoSEQ multiplex PCR was the method, and the copy in TCRdb shows in-frame clones only, minus some. Clone size and the V and J calls come from that table; the DNA yielded D and trimming. The sample has around 100,000 clones, about four fifths seen once. V lost 6 bases, J lost 5 bases, and 19 bases lay in between. The CDR3 contains 15 residues. Germline V gene sequence: CDR1 LNHDA, CDR2 SQIVND (reference sequence).

The clonotype was recovered from a human donor in a cohort sampled during active COVID-19. Source material: peripheral blood. The genes are TRBV19 and TRBJ1-2; D is undetermined. In DNA form, the CDR3 reads TGTGCCAGTAGCATACCCCTCGGCACGAGGTATGGCTACACCTTC. Its protein is CASSIPLGTRYGYTF.